The 31 T cell receptor beta chains below all came from one sample that was sequenced in a study of metastatic and nonmetastatic thyroid tumors. TCRdb re-called clones via MiXCR from the PCR reads. The data hold tens of thousands of clones, with about 15% observed a single time. Patients underwent thyroid surgery, and none had received any treatment before it. Sample: tumor tissue. The receptors shown here come from a female donor with papillary thyroid cancer or a benign thyroid nodule (not recorded which). Some clones in this sample may be carry-over from other donors' samples.

Points on this clone: Being one base from a much bigger clone, this may be a read error. V is TRBV9 and J is TRBJ2-5; D possibly corresponds to TRBD1 (5 bases). Germline-derived CDR1 and CDR2 are SGDLS and YYNGEE. The CDR3 covers 14 residues. V shed 0 bases and J shed 5 bases, with 11 bases lying between them. This chain's CDR3 is CASSVGGAWETQYF. In DNA form, the CDR3 reads TGTGCCAGCAGCGTAGGTGGGGCATGGGAGACCCAGTACTTC.

This clone was seen repeatedly, ten times or more. The chain links TRBV4-1 to TRBJ2-7; D is possibly TRBD1 (6 bases). CDR3 length: 17 residues. The germline V gene encodes CDR1 MGHRA and CDR2 YSYEKL. Trimming left V 1 base short and J 0 bases short, with 16 bases between. DNA of the CDR3: TGCGCCAGCAGCCAAGTCGGAACCGGGACATACTCCTACGAGCAGTACTTC. The encoded protein is CASSQVGTGTYSYEQYF.

By proportion, this clone is medium-sized (0.01 to 0.1%). The chain uses TRBV20-1 and TRBJ2-1, with 10 bases that match TRBD1. Per germline, CDR1 DFQATT and CDR2 SNEGSKA (reference sequence). Unmatched junction bases numbered 6, after V lost 5 bases and J lost 8 bases. The CDR3 has 13 amino acids. CDR3 residues: CSASRDRGYEQFF. CDR3 DNA sequence: TGCAGTGCTTCCCGGGACAGGGGATATGAGCAGTTCTTC.

This clone occurred many times. The V call is TRBV2, the J call TRBJ2-2; D gene unclear. Germline CDR1 SNHLY, CDR2 FYNNEI. This CDR3 has 11 residues. The V and J ends lost 6 bases and 8 bases respectively, with 7 bases between them. CDR3: CASRETGELFF. The CDR3 region has the DNA TGTGCCAGCAGGGAAACTGGGGAGCTGTTTTTT.

In its sample, this clone was seen many times. The rearrangement uses TRBV20-1 and TRBJ2-7; 7 bases agree with TRBD2. CDR3 size: 12 residues. Germline lookup yields CDR1 DFQATT and CDR2 SNEGSKA (reference sequence). Losses at the gene ends were 2 bases for V and 2 bases for J; bases not matched to a gene: 0. CDR3 nucleotide sequence: TGCAGTGCTAGAAGCGGGACCTACGAGCAGTACTTC. Its protein is CSARSGTYEQYF.

This clone was detected ten times or more. This chain uses TRBV6-4 with TRBJ1-5, with D possibly matching TRBD1 (5 bases). The length of the CDR3 is 16 residues. Trimming cost V 5 bases and J 3 bases, with 17 bases left between them. CDR1 MRHNA and CDR2 SNTAGT come from the germline V gene. The CDR3 DNA is TGTGCCAGCAGTACCCTAAAAGGGGTGCCCAATCAGCCCCAGCATTTT. Translation gives CASSTLKGVPNQPQHF.

To note about this clone: Sequence at one end of the junction differs from germline and may be a read error. The chain recombines TRBV6-1 with TRBJ2-7; 8 bases agree with TRBD2. There are 14 residues in the CDR3. The germline gives CDR1 MNHNS, CDR2 SASEGT. CDR3 amino acids: CASREAGAYYEQYF. The CDR3 bases are TGTGCCAGCAGGGAAGCGGGAGCCTACTACGAGCAGTACTTC.

This clone appeared a single time. One junction end does not reproduce the germline sequence, and a read error may be involved. The chain employs TRBV4-1 and TRBJ2-7; D may be TRBD2 (7 bases). Germline loops: CDR1 MGHRA, CDR2 YSYEKL. This CDR3 comprises 15 residues. Here the CDR3 reads CANSQQPGGVYEQYF. The CDR3 bases are TGCGCCAACAGCCAACAACCGGGGGGCGTCTACGAGCAGTACTTC.

About this clone itself: Possible read error: a much larger clone is one base away. The CDR3 sequence: CASRAGTSGRRSIQYF. The CDR3 DNA is TGTGCCAGCAGAGCTGGGACTAGCGGGAGGCGGAGCATTCAGTACTTC. The chain links TRBV5-4 to TRBJ2-4; 15 nucleotides agree with TRBD2. This CDR3 contains 16 residues. V was clipped by 5 bases and J by 9 bases; unmatched bases: 9. Looked up from germline, CDR1 is SGHNT and CDR2 is YYREEE (reference sequence).

V usage is TRBV20-1 and J usage is TRBJ2-6; D remains ambiguous. Germline loops: CDR1 DFQATT, CDR2 SNEGSKA (reference sequence). CDR3 length equals 14 residues. The V gene lost 1 base and the J gene lost 0 bases, with 4 bases spanning the gap. In DNA form, the CDR3 reads TGCAGTGCTAGAGTGGGCTCTGGGGCCAACGTCCTGACTTTC. It yields the protein CSARVGSGANVLTF.

This clone was detected a few times. This sequence joins TRBV29-1 and TRBJ1-2; D uncertain. V gave up 0 bases and J gave up 0 bases, with 14 bases separating them. This CDR3 comprises 16 residues. CDR1 SQVTM and CDR2 ANQGSEA come from the germline V gene. The CDR3 sequence is CSVEDAAGQANYGYTF. The CDR3 DNA is TGCAGCGTTGAAGACGCGGCAGGCCAGGCTAACTATGGCTACACCTTC. The full variable domain, its missing parts supplied by reference TRBV29-1 and TRBJ1-2, is SAVISQKPSRDICQRGTSLTIQCQVDSQVTMMFWYRQQPGQSLTLIATANQGSEATYESGFVIDKFPISRPNLTFSTLTVSNMSPEDSSIYLCSVEDAAGQANYGYTFGSGTRLTVV.

This clone has just a few counts. The rearrangement joins TRBV6-2 or TRBV6-3 to TRBJ2-7; D gene unclear. V lost 4 bases and J lost 7, with 11 bases in between. In germline, CDR1 is MNHEY, CDR2 SVGEGT. The CDR3 has 12 residues. CDR3 region: CASSWILVEQYF. The CDR3 coding sequence is TGTGCCAGCAGTTGGATCCTGGTTGAGCAGTACTTC.

This clone was counted at least ten times. The chain couples TRBV4-3 to TRBJ1-2; tentative D call: TRBD1 (5 bases). Deletions cut 2 bases from V and 2 bases from J, with 15 bases between. The CDR3 length is 16 residues. Germline loops: CDR1 LGHNA, CDR2 YSLEER. The CDR3 region is CASSQIRGDGNYGYTF. The CDR3 coding sequence is TGCGCCAGCAGCCAAATCCGAGGGGACGGCAACTATGGCTACACCTTC.

The sample holds many counts of this clone. For the CDR3, the DNA is TGTGCCTGGAGACGGACGGGGGAAGCTTTCTTT. Translating gives CAWRRTGEAFF. J is TRBJ1-1 and V is TRBV30; D uncertain. V was cut by 3 bases and J by 8 bases, with 10 bases left in between. Germline CDR1 and CDR2: GTSNPN and SVGIG (reference sequence). The CDR3 is 11 amino acids.

This clone has only a few counts. Since a much larger clone is just one base distant, this may be a read error. The J gene is TRBJ2-1, the V gene TRBV10-3, with D perhaps TRBD2 (6 bases). V lost 0 bases to trimming and J lost 12 bases, with 15 bases between them. The germline V gene has CDR1 ENHRY and CDR2 SYGVKD. CDR3 size: 14 residues. CDR3 protein: CAISESVGGMVQFF. Written as DNA, the CDR3 is TGTGCCATCAGTGAGTCGGTAGGAGGGATGGTGCAGTTCTTC.

To note about this clone: A much larger clone lies a single base off, so this may be a read error. The same CDR3 can be traced to other DNA sequences in this sample. This rearrangement joins TRBV15 to TRBJ1-5; D uncertain. The CDR3 covers 15 residues. V was shortened by 0 bases and J by 7 bases, with 13 bases between the two germline ends. Per germline, CDR1 LNHNV and CDR2 YYDKDF (reference sequence). The CDR3 loop is CATSREQRGPQPQHF. The CDR3 DNA reads TGTGCCACCAGCAGAGAGCAACGGGGTCCCCAGCCCCAGCATTTT.

This clone was detected ten times or more. CDR3 protein: CASSAGGLNEQFF. In nucleotides, the CDR3 is TGTGCCAGCTCAGCAGGGGGCTTAAATGAGCAGTTCTTC. The chain carries TRBV18 and TRBJ2-1; 8 bases match TRBD1. Germline V gene lookup returns CDR1 KGHSH and CDR2 LQKENI. The CDR3 contains 13 residues. V shed 5 bases and J 7 bases; nucleotides not matched to a gene: 4.

The V call is TRBV5-1, the J call TRBJ1-1; D gene unclear. This CDR3 has 15 residues. Germline V gives CDR1 SGHRS, CDR2 YFSETQ. Trimming removed 4 bases at V and 1 base at J, with 14 bases between. CDR3 amino acids: CASSHGKQRNTEAFF. The CDR3 DNA reads as TGCGCCAGCAGCCATGGAAAGCAAAGGAACACTGAAGCTTTCTTT. The variable domain in full, with the rest retrieved from reference TRBV5-1 and TRBJ1-1, is KAGVTQTPRYLIKTRGQQVTLSCSPISGHRSVSWYQQTPGQGLQFLFEYFSETQRNKGNFPGRFSGRQFSNSRSEMNVSTLELGDSALYLCASSHGKQRNTEAFFGQGTRLTVV.

This clone was picked up a small number of times. A junction boundary mismatches the germline segment, possibly from a read error. This chain connects TRBV6-2 or TRBV6-3 to TRBJ1-1; D remains ambiguous. This CDR3 has 14 residues. Looked up from germline, CDR1 is MNHEY and CDR2 is SVGEGT. The CDR3 region has the DNA TGTGCCAGCAGTCTGACACCCATGAACACTGAAGATTTCTTT. It yields the protein CASSLTPMNTEDFF.

This clone was detected ten times or more. The chain is built from TRBV4-1 and TRBJ2-2, with 7 bases identical to TRBD1. Losses at the gene ends were 4 bases for V and 5 bases for J; bases not matched to a gene: 10. There are 16 residues in the CDR3. Germline CDR1 and CDR2: MGHRA and YSYEKL. This CDR3 is CASSPTGRRETGELFF. The CDR3 DNA reads as TGCGCCAGCAGCCCGACAGGGCGGAGAGAGACCGGGGAGCTGTTTTTT.

This clone was seen ten or more times. This rearrangement joins TRBV6-1 to TRBJ1-2; D is unresolved. Deletions cut 11 bases from V and 2 bases from J, with 15 bases between. Germline V gene data show CDR1 as MNHNS and CDR2 as SASEGT. The CDR3 contains 13 residues. CDR3 bases: TGTGCCTCCCGCAGGTTCGCCAACTATGGCTACACCTTC. As protein: CASRRFANYGYTF.

There are many counts of this clone. The V gene is TRBV6-1, the J gene TRBJ2-1; D is uncertain. The CDR3 is made up of 13 amino acids. Trimming stripped 8 bases from V and 9 bases from J, with 17 bases between. Germline values: CDR1 MNHNS, CDR2 SASEGT. The CDR3 sequence: CASGQAFSGEQFF. DNA of the CDR3: TGTGCCAGCGGGCAGGCCTTTTCGGGTGAGCAGTTCTTC.

This clone appeared a few times. V usage is TRBV7-9 and J usage is TRBJ2-7, with 7 bases identical to TRBD2. CDR1 is SEHNR and CDR2 is FQNEAQ in the germline V gene (reference sequence). The CDR3 consists of 12 residues. V shed 11 bases and J 4 bases; nucleotides not matched to a gene: 8. As DNA, the CDR3 is TGTGCCTGGAGTCCGGGGGGTTACGAGCAGTACTTC. It codes for CAWSPGGYEQYF.

This chain uses TRBV20-1 with TRBJ2-7, with 9 bases lining up with TRBD2. Germline V lookup: CDR1 DFQATT, CDR2 SNEGSKA (reference sequence). CDR3 size: 14 residues. CDR3 DNA: TGCATTTCTAGTTTAGCGGGGGACTCCTACGAGCAGTACTTC. The encoded protein is CISSLAGDSYEQYF.

In the case of this clone: Its ends do not fully match the called genes, so a read error is possible. V gene TRBV7-8 combines with J gene TRBJ1-1, with D unresolved. Looked up from germline, CDR1 is SGHVS and CDR2 is FQNEAQ. The CDR3 totals 16 residues. The chain's CDR3 is CPSSLVTAWLNTEAFF. In DNA, the CDR3 is TGTCCCAGCAGCTTAGTTACAGCTTGGCTGAACACTGAAGCTTTCTTT.

This rearrangement joins TRBV10-3 to TRBJ1-1; TRBD1 aligns across 9 bases. The CDR3 loop spans 15 amino acids. Trimming took 7 bases from V and 3 from J; bases not matched to a gene: 9. CDR1 ENHRY and CDR2 SYGVKD come from the germline V gene. Here the CDR3 reads CAIISIQGAYTEAFF. In nucleotides, the CDR3 is TGTGCCATCATTTCTATACAGGGGGCTTACACTGAAGCTTTCTTT.

This clone has at least ten counts. The chain couples TRBV2 to TRBJ2-5; D unclear. The CDR3 has 12 residues. V was clipped by 7 bases and J by 2 bases, with 8 bases between them. Germline CDR1 reads SNHLY; CDR2 reads FYNNEI. The CDR3 sequence: CASIREQETQYF. CDR3 in DNA: TGTGCCAGCATACGAGAGCAAGAGACCCAGTACTTC.

This clone appeared many times. A read error may explain this, as a much larger clone is one base away. The chain links TRBV5-1 to TRBJ2-7; 8 bases match TRBD2. CDR1 is SGHRS and CDR2 is YFSETQ in the germline V gene. J was trimmed by 3 bases and V by 4 bases; bases with no gene match: 12. The CDR3 runs to 16 residues. CDR3 nucleotides: TGCGCCAGCAGCCAACTGGGACCAGCGGGAGTCTACGAGCAGTACTTC. It translates to CASSQLGPAGVYEQYF.

This clone is labeled as medium-sized. The chain links TRBV30 to TRBJ1-4; a possible D gene is TRBD1 (5 bases). The ends were cut back, 2 bases at V and 3 bases at J, with 16 bases in the middle. Germline values: CDR1 GTSNPN, CDR2 SVGIG (reference sequence). The CDR3 consists of 16 residues. The CDR3 DNA is TGTGCCTGGAGTCTAACTGGACGGGGGTCTAATGAAAAACTGTTTTTT. This gives the protein CAWSLTGRGSNEKLFF.

This clone was found many times. The genes are TRBV27 and TRBJ2-3, with unresolved D. The CDR3 loop spans 12 amino acids. Germline assignment: CDR1 MNHEY and CDR2 SMNVEV (reference sequence). Between the trimmed V and J ends, which lost 5 bases and 0 bases, there was a span of 3 bases. CDR3 region: CASSRSTDTQYF. In DNA, the CDR3 is TGTGCCAGCAGTCGTAGCACAGATACGCAGTATTTT.

This clone was counted at least ten times. This chain connects TRBV10-3 to TRBJ1-3; D gene uncertain. CDR1 is ENHRY and CDR2 is SYGVKD in the germline V gene. Trimming cost V 5 bases and J 0 bases, with 11 bases left between them. This CDR3 has 15 amino acids. The CDR3 region has the DNA TGTGCCATCAGTCCGGACCGATTCTCTGGAAACACCATATATTTT. Its protein is CAISPDRFSGNTIYF.